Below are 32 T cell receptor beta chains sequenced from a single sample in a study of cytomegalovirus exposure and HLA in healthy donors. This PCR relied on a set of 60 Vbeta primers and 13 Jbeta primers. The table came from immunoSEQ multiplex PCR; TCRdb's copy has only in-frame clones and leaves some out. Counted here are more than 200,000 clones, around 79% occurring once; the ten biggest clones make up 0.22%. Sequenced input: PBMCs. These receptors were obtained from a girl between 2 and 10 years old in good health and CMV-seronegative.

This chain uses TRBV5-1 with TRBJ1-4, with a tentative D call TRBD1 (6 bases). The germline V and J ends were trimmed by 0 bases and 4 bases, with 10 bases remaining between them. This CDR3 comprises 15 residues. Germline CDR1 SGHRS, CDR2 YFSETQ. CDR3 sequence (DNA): TGCGCCAGCAGCTTGGGACAGGCGTTTAATGAAAAACTGTTTTTT. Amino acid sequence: CASSLGQAFNEKLFF.

CDR3 protein: CASSEWGGRRNEQYF. The DNA for the CDR3 is TGTGCCAGCAGTGAGTGGGGAGGGAGGAGGAACGAGCAGTACTTC. The chain employs TRBV2 and TRBJ2-7; 7 nucleotides align to TRBD2. Unmatched junction bases numbered 10, after V lost 3 bases and J lost 5 bases. The CDR3 has 15 residues. CDR1 and CDR2 (germline): SNHLY, FYNNEI. Full variable domain (missing parts from reference TRBV2 and TRBJ2-7): EPEVTQTPSHQVTQMGQEVILRCVPISNHLYFYWYRQILGQKVEFLVSFYNNEISEKSEIFDDQFSVERPDGSNFTLKIRSTKLEDSAMYFCASSEWGGRRNEQYFGPGTRLTVT.

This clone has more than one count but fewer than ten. CDR3 in DNA: TGTGCCAGCAGCTTGCACAGGGCTAACACTGAAGCTTTCTTT. Residues: CASSLHRANTEAFF. The V call is TRBV5-5, the J call TRBJ1-1, with TRBD1 as a possible D gene (6 bases). The CDR3 has 14 residues. V was trimmed by 1 base and J by 2 bases, leaving 9 bases between them. Germline-derived CDR1 and CDR2 are SGHKS and YYEKEE (reference sequence).

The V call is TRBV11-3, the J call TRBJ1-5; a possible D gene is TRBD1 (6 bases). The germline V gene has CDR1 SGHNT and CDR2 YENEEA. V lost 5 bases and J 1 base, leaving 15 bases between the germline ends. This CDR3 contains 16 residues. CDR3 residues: CASSIIQGASNQPQHF. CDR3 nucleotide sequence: TGTGCCAGCAGCATTATACAGGGTGCGAGCAATCAGCCCCAGCATTTT.

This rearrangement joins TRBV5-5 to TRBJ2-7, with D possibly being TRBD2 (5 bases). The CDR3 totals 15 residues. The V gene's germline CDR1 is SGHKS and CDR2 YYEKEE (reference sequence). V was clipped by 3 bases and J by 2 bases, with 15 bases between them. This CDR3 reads CASSSVIRGTYEQYF. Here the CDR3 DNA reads TGTGCCAGCAGCTCCGTAATACGGGGAACCTACGAGCAGTACTTC.

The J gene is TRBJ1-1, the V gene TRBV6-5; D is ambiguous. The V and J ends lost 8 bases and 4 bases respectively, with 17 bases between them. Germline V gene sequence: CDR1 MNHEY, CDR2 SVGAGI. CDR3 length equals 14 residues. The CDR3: CASLSGRGSTEAFF. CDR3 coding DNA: TGTGCCAGCCTTTCGGGTCGAGGGAGCACTGAAGCTTTCTTT.

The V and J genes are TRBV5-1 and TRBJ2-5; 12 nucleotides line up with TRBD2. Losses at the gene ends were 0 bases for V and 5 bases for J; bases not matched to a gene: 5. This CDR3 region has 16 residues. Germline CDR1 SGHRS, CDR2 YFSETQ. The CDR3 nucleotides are TGCGCCAGCAGCTTGGTGCTAGCGGGGGGGCAGGAGACCCAGTACTTC. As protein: CASSLVLAGGQETQYF. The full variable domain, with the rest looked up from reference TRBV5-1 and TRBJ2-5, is KAGVTQTPRYLIKTRGQQVTLSCSPISGHRSVSWYQQTPGQGLQFLFEYFSETQRNKGNFPGRFSGRQFSNSRSEMNVSTLELGDSALYLCASSLVLAGGQETQYFGPGTRLLVL.

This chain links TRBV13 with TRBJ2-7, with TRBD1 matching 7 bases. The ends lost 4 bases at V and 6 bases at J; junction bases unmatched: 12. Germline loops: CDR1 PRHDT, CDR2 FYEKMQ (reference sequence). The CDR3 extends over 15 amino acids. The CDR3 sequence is CASSWETGIGLEQYF. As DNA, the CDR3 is TGTGCCAGCAGCTGGGAGACAGGGATTGGTCTCGAGCAGTACTTC.

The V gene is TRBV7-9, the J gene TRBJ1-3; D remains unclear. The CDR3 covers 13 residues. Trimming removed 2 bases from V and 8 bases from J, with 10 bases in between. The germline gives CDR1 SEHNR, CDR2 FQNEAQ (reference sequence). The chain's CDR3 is CASSLIGRDTIYF. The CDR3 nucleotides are TGTGCCAGCAGCTTAATAGGGCGGGACACCATATATTTT.

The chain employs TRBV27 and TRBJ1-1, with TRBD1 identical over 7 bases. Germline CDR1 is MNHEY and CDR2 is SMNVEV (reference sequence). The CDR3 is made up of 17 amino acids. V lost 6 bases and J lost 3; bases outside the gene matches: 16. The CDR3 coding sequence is TGTGCCAGCAGGCTAACCCGAACAGGGGCCCCTTACACTGAAGCTTTCTTT. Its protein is CASRLTRTGAPYTEAFF.

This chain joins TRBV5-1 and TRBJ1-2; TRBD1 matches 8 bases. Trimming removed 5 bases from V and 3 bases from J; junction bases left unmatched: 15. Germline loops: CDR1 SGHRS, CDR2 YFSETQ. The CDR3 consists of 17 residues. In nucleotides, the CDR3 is TGCGCCAGCAGATACCAAAGTGGGGGGGACAGGTACTATGGCTACACCTTC. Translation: CASRYQSGGDRYYGYTF.

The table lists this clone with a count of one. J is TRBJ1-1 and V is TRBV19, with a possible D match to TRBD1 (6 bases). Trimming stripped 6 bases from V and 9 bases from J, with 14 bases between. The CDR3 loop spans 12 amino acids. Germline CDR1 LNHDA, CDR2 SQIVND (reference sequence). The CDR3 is CASRRTAAQAFF. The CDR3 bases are TGTGCCAGTAGAAGGACAGCCGCTCAAGCTTTCTTT.

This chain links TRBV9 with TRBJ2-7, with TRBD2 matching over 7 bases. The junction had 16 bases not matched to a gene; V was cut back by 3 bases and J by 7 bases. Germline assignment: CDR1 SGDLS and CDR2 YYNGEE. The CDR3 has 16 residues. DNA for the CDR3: TGTGCCAGCAGCGCCCGACGGGACTATTCTCGTCTTGAGCAGTACTTC. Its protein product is CASSARRDYSRLEQYF.

DNA for the CDR3: TGTGCCAGCAGTTTGACCGGGGGCTCCTACGAGCAGTACTTC. Protein product: CASSLTGGSYEQYF. This sequence joins TRBV27 and TRBJ2-7; tentative D call: TRBD2 (6 bases). Per the germline V gene, CDR1 is MNHEY and CDR2 is SMNVEV (reference sequence). The CDR3 covers 14 residues. V was pared by 3 bases and J by 0 bases, with 9 bases between.

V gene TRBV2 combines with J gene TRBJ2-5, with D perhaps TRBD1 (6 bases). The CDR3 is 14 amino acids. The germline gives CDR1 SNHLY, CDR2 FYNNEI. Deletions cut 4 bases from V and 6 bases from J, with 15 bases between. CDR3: CASSAGIQGQTQYF. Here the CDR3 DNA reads TGTGCCAGCAGTGCGGGGATACAGGGTCAGACCCAGTACTTC.

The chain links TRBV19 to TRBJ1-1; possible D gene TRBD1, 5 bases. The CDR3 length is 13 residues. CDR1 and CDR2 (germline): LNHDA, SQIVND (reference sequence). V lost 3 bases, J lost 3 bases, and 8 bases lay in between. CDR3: CASSINRYTEAFF. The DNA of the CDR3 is TGTGCCAGTAGTATCAACAGGTACACTGAAGCTTTCTTT.

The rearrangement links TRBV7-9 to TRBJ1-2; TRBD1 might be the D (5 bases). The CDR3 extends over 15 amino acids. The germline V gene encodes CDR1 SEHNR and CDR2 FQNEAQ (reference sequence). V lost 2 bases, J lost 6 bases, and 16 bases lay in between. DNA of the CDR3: TGTGCCAGCAGCTTATCCGACAGACGGATCGATGGCTACACCTTC. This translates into CASSLSDRRIDGYTF. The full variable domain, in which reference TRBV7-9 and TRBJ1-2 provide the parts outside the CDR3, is DTGVSQNPRHKITKRGQNVTFRCDPISEHNRLYWYRQTLGQGPEFLTYFQNEAQLEKSRLLSDRFSAERPKGSFSTLEIQRTEQGDSAMYLCASSLSDRRIDGYTFGSGTRLTVV.

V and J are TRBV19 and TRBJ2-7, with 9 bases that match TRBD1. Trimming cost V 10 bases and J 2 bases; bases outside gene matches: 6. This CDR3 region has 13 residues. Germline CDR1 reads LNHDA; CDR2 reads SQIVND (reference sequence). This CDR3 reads CATGQGRTYEQYF. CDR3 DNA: TGTGCCACCGGACAGGGGCGTACCTACGAGCAGTACTTC.

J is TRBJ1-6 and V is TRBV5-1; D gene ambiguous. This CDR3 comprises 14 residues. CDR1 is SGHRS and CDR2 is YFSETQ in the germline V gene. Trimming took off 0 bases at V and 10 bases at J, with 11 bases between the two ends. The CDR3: CASSLDGGGSPLHF. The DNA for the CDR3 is TGCGCCAGCAGCTTGGACGGAGGCGGATCACCCCTCCACTTT. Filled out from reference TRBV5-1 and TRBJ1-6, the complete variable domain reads KAGVTQTPRYLIKTRGQQVTLSCSPISGHRSVSWYQQTPGQGLQFLFEYFSETQRNKGNFPGRFSGRQFSNSRSEMNVSTLELGDSALYLCASSLDGGGSPLHFGNGTRLTVT.

The CDR3 DNA follows: TGCGCCAGCAGCTTGGGACTAGCGGTAAGCGGCTACGAGCAGTACTTC. This sequence encodes CASSLGLAVSGYEQYF. The V and J genes are TRBV5-1 and TRBJ2-7; 9 bases are a match to TRBD2. Per the germline V gene, CDR1 is SGHRS and CDR2 is YFSETQ. Unmatched junction bases numbered 7, after V lost 0 bases and J lost 3 bases. The CDR3 spans 16 residues.

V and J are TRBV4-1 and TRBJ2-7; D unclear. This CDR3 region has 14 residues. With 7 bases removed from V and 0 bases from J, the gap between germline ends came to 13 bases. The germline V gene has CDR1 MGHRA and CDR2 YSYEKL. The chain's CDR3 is CASTLTDTSYEQYF. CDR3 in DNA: TGCGCCAGCACCCTGACTGATACCTCCTACGAGCAGTACTTC.

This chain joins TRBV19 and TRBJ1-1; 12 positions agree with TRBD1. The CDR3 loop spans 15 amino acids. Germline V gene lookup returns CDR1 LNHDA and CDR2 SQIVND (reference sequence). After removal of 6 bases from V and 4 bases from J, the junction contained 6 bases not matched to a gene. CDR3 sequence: CASRTGTGGFTEAFF. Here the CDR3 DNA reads TGTGCCAGTAGAACCGGGACAGGGGGCTTCACTGAAGCTTTCTTT.

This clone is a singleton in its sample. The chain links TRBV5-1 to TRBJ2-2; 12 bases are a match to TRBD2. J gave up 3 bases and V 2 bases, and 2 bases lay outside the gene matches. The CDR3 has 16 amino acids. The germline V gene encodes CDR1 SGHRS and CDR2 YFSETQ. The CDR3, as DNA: TGCGCCAGCAGCTTCCGACTAGCGGGAGACACCGGGGAGCTGTTTTTT. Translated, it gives CASSFRLAGDTGELFF.

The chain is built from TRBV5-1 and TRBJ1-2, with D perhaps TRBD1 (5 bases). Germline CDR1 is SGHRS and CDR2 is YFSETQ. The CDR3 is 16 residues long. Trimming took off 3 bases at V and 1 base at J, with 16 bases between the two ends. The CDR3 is CASSSKTDSYNYGYTF. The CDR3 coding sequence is TGCGCCAGCAGCTCCAAAACCGACAGTTATAACTATGGCTACACCTTC. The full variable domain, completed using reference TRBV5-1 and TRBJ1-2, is KAGVTQTPRYLIKTRGQQVTLSCSPISGHRSVSWYQQTPGQGLQFLFEYFSETQRNKGNFPGRFSGRQFSNSRSEMNVSTLELGDSALYLCASSSKTDSYNYGYTFGSGTRLTVV.

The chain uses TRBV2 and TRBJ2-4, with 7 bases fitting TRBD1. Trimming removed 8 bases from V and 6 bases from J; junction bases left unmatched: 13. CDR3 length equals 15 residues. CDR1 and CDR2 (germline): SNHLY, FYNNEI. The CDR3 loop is CASFWGRDSSNIQYF. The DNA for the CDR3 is TGTGCCAGCTTTTGGGGACGGGACAGTTCAAACATTCAGTACTTC.

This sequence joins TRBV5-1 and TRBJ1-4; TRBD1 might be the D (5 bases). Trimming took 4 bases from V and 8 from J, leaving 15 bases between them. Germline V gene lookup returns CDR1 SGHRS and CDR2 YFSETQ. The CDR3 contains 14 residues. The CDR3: CASSAAGRGEKLFF. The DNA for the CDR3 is TGCGCCAGCAGCGCTGCAGGGAGGGGAGAAAAACTGTTTTTT. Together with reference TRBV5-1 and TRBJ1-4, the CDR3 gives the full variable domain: KAGVTQTPRYLIKTRGQQVTLSCSPISGHRSVSWYQQTPGQGLQFLFEYFSETQRNKGNFPGRFSGRQFSNSRSEMNVSTLELGDSALYLCASSAAGRGEKLFFGSGTQLSVL.

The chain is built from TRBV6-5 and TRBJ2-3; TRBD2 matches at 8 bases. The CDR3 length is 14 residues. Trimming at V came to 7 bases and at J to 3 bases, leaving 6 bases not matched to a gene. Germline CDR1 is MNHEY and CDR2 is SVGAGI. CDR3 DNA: TGTGCCAGCACGAGTAGCGGGACGACAGATACGCAGTATTTT. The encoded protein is CASTSSGTTDTQYF.

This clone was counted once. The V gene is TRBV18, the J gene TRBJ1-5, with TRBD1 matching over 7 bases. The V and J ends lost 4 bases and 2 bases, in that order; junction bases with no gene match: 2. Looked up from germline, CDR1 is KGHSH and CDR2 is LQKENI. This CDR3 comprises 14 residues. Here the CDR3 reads CASSHRGGNQPQHF. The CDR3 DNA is TGTGCCAGCTCACACAGGGGTGGCAATCAGCCCCAGCATTTT.

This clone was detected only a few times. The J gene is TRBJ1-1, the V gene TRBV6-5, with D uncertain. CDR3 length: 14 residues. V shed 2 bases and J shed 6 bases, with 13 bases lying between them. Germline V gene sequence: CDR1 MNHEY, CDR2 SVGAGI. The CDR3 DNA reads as TGTGCCAGCAGTTACGAGGGAGGTATGCCTGAAGCTTTCTTT. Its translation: CASSYEGGMPEAFF.

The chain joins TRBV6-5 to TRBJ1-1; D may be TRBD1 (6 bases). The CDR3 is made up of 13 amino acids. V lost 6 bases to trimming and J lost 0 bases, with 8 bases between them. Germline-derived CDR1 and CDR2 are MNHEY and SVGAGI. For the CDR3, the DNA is TGTGCCAGCAGCAGGGGAGTGAACACTGAAGCTTTCTTT. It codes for CASSRGVNTEAFF.

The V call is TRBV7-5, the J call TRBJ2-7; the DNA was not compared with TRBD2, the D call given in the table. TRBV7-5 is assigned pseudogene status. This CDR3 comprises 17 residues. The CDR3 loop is CVRSFPPSGGKTYEQYF. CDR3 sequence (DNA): TGTGTCAGAAGCTTTCCTCCTTCGGGAGGCAAAACCTACGAGCAGTACTTC.

This chain's CDR3 is CASVNRDQPQHF. CDR3 nucleotides: TGTGCCAGCGTTAACAGGGACCAGCCCCAGCATTTT. The chain carries TRBV6-1 and TRBJ1-5; TRBD1 might be the D (6 bases). CDR1 MNHNS and CDR2 SASEGT come from the germline V gene. Trimming stripped 8 bases from V and 7 bases from J, with 12 bases between. The length of the CDR3 is 12 residues.